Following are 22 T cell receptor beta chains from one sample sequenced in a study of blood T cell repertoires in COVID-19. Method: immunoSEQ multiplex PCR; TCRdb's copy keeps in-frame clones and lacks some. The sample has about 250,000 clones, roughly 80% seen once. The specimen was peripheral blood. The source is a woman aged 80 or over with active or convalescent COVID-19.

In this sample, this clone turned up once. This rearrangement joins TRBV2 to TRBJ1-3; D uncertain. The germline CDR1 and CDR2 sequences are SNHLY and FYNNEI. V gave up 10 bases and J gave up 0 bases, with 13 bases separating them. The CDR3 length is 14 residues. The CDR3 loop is CATSKEFSGNTIYF. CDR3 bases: TGTGCCACCTCAAAGGAGTTCTCTGGAAACACCATATATTTT. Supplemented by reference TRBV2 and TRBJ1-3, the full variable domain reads EPEVTQTPSHQVTQMGQEVILRCVPISNHLYFYWYRQILGQKVEFLVSFYNNEISEKSEIFDDQFSVERPDGSNFTLKIRSTKLEDSAMYFCATSKEFSGNTIYFGEGSWLTVV.

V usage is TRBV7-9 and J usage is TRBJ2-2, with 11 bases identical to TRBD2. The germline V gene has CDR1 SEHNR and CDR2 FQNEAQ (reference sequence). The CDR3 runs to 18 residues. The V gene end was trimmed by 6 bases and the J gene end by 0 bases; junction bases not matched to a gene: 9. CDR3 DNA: TGTGCCAGCAGGTCACGACTAGCGGGAAAGTCGAACACCGGGGAGCTGTTTTTT. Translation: CASRSRLAGKSNTGELFF.

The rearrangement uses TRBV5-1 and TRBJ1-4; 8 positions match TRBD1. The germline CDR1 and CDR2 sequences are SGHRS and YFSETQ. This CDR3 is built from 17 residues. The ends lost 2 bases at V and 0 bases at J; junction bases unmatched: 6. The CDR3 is CASSLTTGVTTNEKLFF. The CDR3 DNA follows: TGCGCCAGCAGCTTAACGACAGGGGTAACAACTAATGAAAAACTGTTTTTT.

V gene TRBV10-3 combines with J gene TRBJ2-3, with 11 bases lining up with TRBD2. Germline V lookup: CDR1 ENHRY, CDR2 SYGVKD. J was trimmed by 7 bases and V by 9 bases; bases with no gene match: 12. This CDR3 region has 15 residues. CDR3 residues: CAITPGLADMNTQYF. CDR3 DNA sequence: TGTGCCATTACACCGGGACTAGCGGACATGAATACGCAGTATTTT.

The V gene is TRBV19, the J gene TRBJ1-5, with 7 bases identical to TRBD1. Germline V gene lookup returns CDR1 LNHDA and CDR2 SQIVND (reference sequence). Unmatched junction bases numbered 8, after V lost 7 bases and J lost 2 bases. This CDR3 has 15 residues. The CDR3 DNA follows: TGTGCCAGTAACCCTAACAGGGGAGGCAATCAGCCCCAGCATTTT. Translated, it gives CASNPNRGGNQPQHF.

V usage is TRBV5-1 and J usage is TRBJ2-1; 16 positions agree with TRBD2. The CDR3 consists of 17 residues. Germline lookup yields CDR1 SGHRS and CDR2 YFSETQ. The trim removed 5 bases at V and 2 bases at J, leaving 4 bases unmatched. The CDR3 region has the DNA TGCGCCAGCAGTTCCGGGACTAGCGGGAGGGCCTACAATGAGCAGTTCTTC. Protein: CASSSGTSGRAYNEQFF.

For the CDR3, the DNA is TGTGCCAGCAGCTTAGCGGGGGCGTACGAGCAGTACTTC. It yields the protein CASSLAGAYEQYF. This chain uses TRBV7-9 with TRBJ2-7; D is perhaps TRBD1 (6 bases). Looked up from germline, CDR1 is SEHNR and CDR2 is FQNEAQ (reference sequence). The CDR3 runs 13 residues. Trimming took 0 bases from V and 4 from J, leaving 7 bases between them.

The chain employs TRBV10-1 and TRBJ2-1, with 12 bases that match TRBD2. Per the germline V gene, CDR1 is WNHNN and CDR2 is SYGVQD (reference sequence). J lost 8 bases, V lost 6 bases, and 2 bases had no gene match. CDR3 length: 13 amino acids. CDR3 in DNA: TGCGCCAGCAGACTAGCGGGAGGTGATGAGCAGTTCTTC. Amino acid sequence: CASRLAGGDEQFF.

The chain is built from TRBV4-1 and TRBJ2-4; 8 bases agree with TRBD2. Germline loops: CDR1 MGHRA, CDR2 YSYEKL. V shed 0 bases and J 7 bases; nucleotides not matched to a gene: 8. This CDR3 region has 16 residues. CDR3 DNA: TGCGCCAGCAGCCAAGATATATCCGGGGGGGTTAACATTCAGTACTTC. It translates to CASSQDISGGVNIQYF.

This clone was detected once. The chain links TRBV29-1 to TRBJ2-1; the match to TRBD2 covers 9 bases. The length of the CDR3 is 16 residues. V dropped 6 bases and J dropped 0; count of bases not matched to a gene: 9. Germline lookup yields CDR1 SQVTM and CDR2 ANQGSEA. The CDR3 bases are TGCAGCGTAGAATACGGGCGGGGGGGCTCCTACAATGAGCAGTTCTTC. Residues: CSVEYGRGGSYNEQFF.

In DNA form, the CDR3 reads TGTGCCAGCAGTTACCGACAGGGGTTCTCTGGAAACACCATATATTTT. Amino acids: CASSYRQGFSGNTIYF. The V and J genes are TRBV6-5 and TRBJ1-3, with 8 bases that match TRBD1. The J segment lost 0 bases and the V segment lost 2 bases, leaving 3 bases of the junction unmatched. The CDR3 runs to 16 residues. Germline V CDR1 and CDR2: MNHEY, SVGAGI.

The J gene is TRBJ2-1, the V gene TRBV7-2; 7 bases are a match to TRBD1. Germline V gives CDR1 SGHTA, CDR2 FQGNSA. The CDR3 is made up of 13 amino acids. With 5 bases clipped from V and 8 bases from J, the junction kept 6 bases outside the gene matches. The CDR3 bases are TGTGCCAGCAGCCCAGCGACAGGGTATGAGCAGTTCTTC. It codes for CASSPATGYEQFF.

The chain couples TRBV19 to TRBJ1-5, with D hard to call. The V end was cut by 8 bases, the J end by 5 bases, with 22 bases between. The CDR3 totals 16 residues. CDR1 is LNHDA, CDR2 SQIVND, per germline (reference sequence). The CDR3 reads CASGFLGERWDQPQHF. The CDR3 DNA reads TGTGCCAGTGGTTTTTTGGGCGAAAGATGGGATCAGCCCCAGCATTTT.

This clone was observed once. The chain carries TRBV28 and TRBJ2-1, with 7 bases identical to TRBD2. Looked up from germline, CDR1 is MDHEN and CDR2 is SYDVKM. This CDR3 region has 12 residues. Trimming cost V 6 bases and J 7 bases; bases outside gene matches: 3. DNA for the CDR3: TGTGCCAGCAGGACTAGCAGAAATGAGCAGTTCTTC. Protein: CASRTSRNEQFF.

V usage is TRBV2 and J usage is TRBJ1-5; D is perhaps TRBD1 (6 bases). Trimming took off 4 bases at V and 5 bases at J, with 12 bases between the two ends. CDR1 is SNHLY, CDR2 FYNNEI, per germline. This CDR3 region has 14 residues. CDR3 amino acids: CASSGQGIYQPQHF. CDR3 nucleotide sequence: TGTGCCAGCAGTGGTCAGGGGATCTATCAGCCCCAGCATTTT.

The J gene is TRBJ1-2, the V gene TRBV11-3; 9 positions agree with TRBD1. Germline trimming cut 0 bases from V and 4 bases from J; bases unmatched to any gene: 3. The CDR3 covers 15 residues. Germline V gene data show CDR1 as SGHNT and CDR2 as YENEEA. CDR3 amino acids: CASSLEGQGFYGYTF. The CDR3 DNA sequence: TGTGCCAGCAGCTTAGAGGGACAGGGTTTCTATGGCTACACCTTC.

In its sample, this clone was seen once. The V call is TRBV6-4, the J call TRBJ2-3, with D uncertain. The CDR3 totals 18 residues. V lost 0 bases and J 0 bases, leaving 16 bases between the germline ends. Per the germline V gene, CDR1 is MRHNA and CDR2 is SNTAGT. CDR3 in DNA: TGTGCCAGCAGTGACTCGGTTAGCTCAGCTCTAAGCACAGATACGCAGTATTTT. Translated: CASSDSVSSALSTDTQYF.

CDR3 sequence: CASSPFRGEVNTEAFF. The CDR3, as DNA: TGTGCCAGCAGCCCCTTTCGGGGTGAGGTGAACACTGAAGCTTTCTTT. The chain recombines TRBV28 with TRBJ1-1; D unresolved. This CDR3 has 16 amino acids. The V gene lost 6 bases and the J gene lost 0 bases, with 17 bases spanning the gap. The germline CDR1 and CDR2 sequences are MDHEN and SYDVKM.

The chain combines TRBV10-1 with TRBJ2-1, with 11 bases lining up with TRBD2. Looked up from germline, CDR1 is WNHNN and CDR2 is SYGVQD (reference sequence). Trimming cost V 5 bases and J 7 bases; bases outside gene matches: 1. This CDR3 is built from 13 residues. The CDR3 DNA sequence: TGCGCCAGCAGTCTAGCGGGAGGTAATGAGCAGTTCTTC. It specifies CASSLAGGNEQFF.

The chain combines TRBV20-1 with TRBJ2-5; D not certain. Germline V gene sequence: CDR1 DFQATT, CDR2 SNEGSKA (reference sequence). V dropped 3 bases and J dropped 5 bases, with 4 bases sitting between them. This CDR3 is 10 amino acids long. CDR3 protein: CSASPETQYF. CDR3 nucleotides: TGCAGTGCTAGCCCGGAGACCCAGTACTTC.

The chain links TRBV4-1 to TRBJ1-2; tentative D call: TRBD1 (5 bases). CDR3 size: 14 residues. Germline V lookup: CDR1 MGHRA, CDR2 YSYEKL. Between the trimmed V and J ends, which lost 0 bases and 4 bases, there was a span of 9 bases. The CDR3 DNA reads TGCGCCAGCAGCCAAGAGCAGGGCCCCTATGGCTACACCTTC. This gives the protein CASSQEQGPYGYTF.

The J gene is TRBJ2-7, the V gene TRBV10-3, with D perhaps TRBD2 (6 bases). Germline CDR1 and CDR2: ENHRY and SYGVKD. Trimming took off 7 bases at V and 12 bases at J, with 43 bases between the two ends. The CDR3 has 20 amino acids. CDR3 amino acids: CAITERRTAMSGEENLLRYF. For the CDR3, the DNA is TGTGCCATCACTGAACGACGGACGGCGATGTCGGGGGAAGAGAATTTACTGCGGTACTTC.